One and the same sample provided the 18 T cell receptor beta chains below, sequenced in a study of OX40 agonist ivuxolimab in advanced cancers. Generated by immunoSEQ multiplex PCR, the TCRdb table keeps only in-frame clones and is missing some. The data contain about 65,000 clones, 80% to 90% of them singletons. The material sequenced was CD4+ or CD8+ T cells sorted from blood, taken in a trial of the OX40 agonist ivuxolimab. These receptor sequences come from an adult with an advanced solid tumor such as melanoma, head and neck, liver or kidney cancer.

In this sample, this clone turned up a few times. The chain is built from TRBV5-6 and TRBJ1-5; D may be TRBD1 (5 bases). Germline assignment: CDR1 SGHDT and CDR2 YYEEEE. This CDR3 comprises 19 residues. V shed 4 bases and J shed 1 base, with 24 bases lying between them. CDR3 sequence: CASSLGPGKKVMSNQPQHF. The CDR3 DNA is TGTGCCAGCAGCCTGGGCCCAGGGAAAAAAGTAATGAGCAATCAGCCCCAGCATTTT.

The chain employs TRBV30 and TRBJ1-4; D unclear. Germline lookup yields CDR1 GTSNPN and CDR2 SVGIG (reference sequence). The CDR3 length is 15 residues. The V end lost 0 bases, the J end lost 3 bases, and 11 bases lay between the germline ends. Here the CDR3 DNA reads TGTGCCTGGAGTGTAAGAGGAGAGTCTAATGAAAAACTGTTTTTT. Its protein product is CAWSVRGESNEKLFF.

The chain recombines TRBV19 with TRBJ1-1; D is possibly TRBD1 (6 bases). Germline-derived CDR1 and CDR2 are LNHDA and SQIVND (reference sequence). CDR3 length: 14 amino acids. Trimming left V 5 bases short and J 5 bases short, with 15 bases between. This CDR3 reads CASSASGQGTEAFF. The CDR3, as DNA: TGTGCCAGTAGTGCCTCGGGGCAGGGGACTGAAGCTTTCTTT.

V is TRBV7-6 and J is TRBJ2-3; TRBD2 aligns across 13 bases. The CDR3 spans 16 residues. J lost 5 bases, V lost 5 bases, and 7 bases had no gene match. CDR1 is SGHVS, CDR2 FNYEAQ, per germline. The chain's CDR3 is CASSLTSGGPGDTQYF. The CDR3 DNA follows: TGTGCCAGCAGCCTGACTAGCGGGGGGCCGGGAGATACGCAGTATTTT.

The chain has TRBV28 and TRBJ1-2; 10 nucleotides match TRBD1. The CDR3 has 13 residues. The germline CDR1 and CDR2 sequences are MDHEN and SYDVKM. The trim removed 8 bases at V and 4 bases at J, leaving 4 bases unmatched. The CDR3 loop reads CASGDRGSYGYTF. The CDR3, as DNA: TGTGCCAGCGGGGACAGGGGATCCTATGGCTACACCTTC.

The chain couples TRBV19 to TRBJ2-6; D gene ambiguous. Germline values: CDR1 LNHDA, CDR2 SQIVND (reference sequence). The CDR3 extends over 16 amino acids. Trimming took off 6 bases at V and 0 bases at J, with 12 bases between the two ends. The DNA of the CDR3 is TGTGCCAGTAGACGTGCAGAAGGCTCTGGGGCCAACGTCCTGACTTTC. Its protein product is CASRRAEGSGANVLTF.

The V and J genes are TRBV4-3 and TRBJ2-3; 7 nucleotides line up with TRBD2. V dropped 0 bases and J dropped 4; count of bases not matched to a gene: 4. Germline V gene data show CDR1 as LGHNA and CDR2 as YSLEER. CDR3 length equals 15 residues. The CDR3 DNA is TGCGCCAGCAGCCAAGAGGGGGGGGGTGCAGATACGCAGTATTTT. This codes for CASSQEGGGADTQYF.

V and J are TRBV5-4 and TRBJ1-6; possibly TRBD1 for D (5 bases). From germline, CDR1 is SGHNT and CDR2 YYREEE (reference sequence). V lost 0 bases to trimming and J lost 7 bases, with 14 bases between them. The CDR3 has 16 residues. The CDR3: CASSLAEDRLNSPLHF. The CDR3 nucleotides are TGTGCCAGCAGCTTGGCCGAAGACAGATTAAATTCACCCCTCCACTTT.

J is TRBJ1-1 and V is TRBV7-9, with 8 bases matching TRBD1. The CDR3 contains 14 residues. Trimming at V came to 3 bases and at J to 1 base, leaving 1 base not matched to a gene. CDR1 and CDR2 (germline): SEHNR, FQNEAQ (reference sequence). The CDR3 loop reads CASSFTGGNTEAFF. CDR3 DNA sequence: TGTGCCAGCAGCTTTACAGGGGGGAACACTGAAGCTTTCTTT.

The chain joins TRBV6-5 to TRBJ2-1; TRBD2 agrees at 10 bases. Trimming cost V 4 bases and J 6 bases; bases outside gene matches: 6. The CDR3 is 15 amino acids. Germline assignment: CDR1 MNHEY and CDR2 SVGAGI. The CDR3 coding sequence is TGTGCCAGCAGTTTTAGCGGGGGGCGAATCAATGAGCAGTTCTTC. Protein: CASSFSGGRINEQFF.

The chain combines TRBV7-9 with TRBJ2-3; TRBD2 matches at 9 bases. Germline-derived CDR1 and CDR2 are SEHNR and FQNEAQ (reference sequence). J gave up 1 base and V 3 bases, and 5 bases lay outside the gene matches. CDR3 length equals 16 residues. CDR3 bases: TGTGCCAGCAGCTTTGTAAGCGGGGGGCGCACAGATACGCAGTATTTT. Translating it yields CASSFVSGGRTDTQYF.

The V gene is TRBV10-3, the J gene TRBJ2-3; 10 bases match TRBD2. Germline CDR1 and CDR2: ENHRY and SYGVKD. The CDR3 has 18 amino acids. With 2 bases clipped from V and 0 bases from J, the junction kept 8 bases outside the gene matches. CDR3 DNA sequence: TGTGCCATCAGTGAGCCAAGCTCTAGCGGGGGCAGCACAGATACGCAGTATTTT. Its protein product is CAISEPSSSGGSTDTQYF.

The genes are TRBV30 and TRBJ2-5; D possibly corresponds to TRBD1 (6 bases). Germline CDR1 and CDR2: GTSNPN and SVGIG (reference sequence). Trimming cost V 4 bases and J 2 bases, with 11 bases left between them. The CDR3 length is 13 residues. The CDR3 DNA reads TGTGCCTGGAAGGGACACCCACAAGAGACCCAGTACTTC. The encoded protein is CAWKGHPQETQYF.

CDR3 in amino acids: CASSSAGQGNYEQYF. As DNA, the CDR3 is TGTGCCAGCAGTTCCGCCGGACAGGGAAACTACGAGCAGTACTTC. V gene TRBV27 combines with J gene TRBJ2-7, with 8 bases identical to TRBD1. Trimming at V came to 4 bases and at J to 3 bases, leaving 8 bases not matched to a gene. Germline V gives CDR1 MNHEY, CDR2 SMNVEV (reference sequence). The CDR3 has 15 amino acids.

This sequence joins TRBV6-1 and TRBJ1-5; 7 bases map to TRBD1. This CDR3 comprises 15 residues. The V segment lost 8 bases and the J segment 4 bases; nucleotides outside the gene matches: 11. From germline, CDR1 is MNHNS and CDR2 SASEGT. The CDR3 reads CASVGDRVGNQPQHF. The CDR3 bases are TGTGCCAGCGTCGGAGACAGGGTGGGGAATCAGCCCCAGCATTTT.

The V and J genes are TRBV7-3 and TRBJ2-3, with 11 bases that match TRBD2. Germline V gene data show CDR1 as SGHTA and CDR2 as FQGTGA. The CDR3 is made up of 17 amino acids. The junction had 4 bases not matched to a gene; V was cut back by 0 bases and J by 2 bases. CDR3 sequence (DNA): TGTGCCAGCAGCTTAACCACGACTAGCGGGGCCACAGATACGCAGTATTTT. It translates to CASSLTTTSGATDTQYF.

The chain employs TRBV7-2 and TRBJ2-5; no clear D. The CDR3 covers 13 residues. The germline CDR1 and CDR2 sequences are SGHTA and FQGNSA. The V gene lost 1 base and the J gene lost 5 bases, with 8 bases spanning the gap. CDR3 region: CASSLDSRETQYF. The CDR3 DNA reads as TGTGCCAGCAGCTTAGACAGTAGGGAGACCCAGTACTTC.

V is TRBV6-1 and J is TRBJ2-5, with D possibly called TRBD1 or TRBD2 (7 bases each). The CDR3 runs 16 residues. Germline CDR1 MNHNS, CDR2 SASEGT. Trimming left V 1 base short and J 4 bases short, with 16 bases between. In DNA form, the CDR3 reads TGTGCCAGCAGTGAAGAACCCAGGGGGGGCCGAGAGACCCAGTACTTC. This gives the protein CASSEEPRGGRETQYF.